This T cell receptor beta chain was found in a study of OX40 agonist ivuxolimab in advanced cancers. Study context: The dose-escalation cohort was approximately 80% male, with a mean age of approximately 62 years, ranging roughly 20 to 90.

Here immunoSEQ multiplex PCR was the method, and the copy in TCRdb shows in-frame clones only, minus some. Among fewer than 80,000 clones listed, roughly four fifths were seen once. The CDR3 spans 14 residues. V shed 5 bases and J 4 bases; nucleotides not matched to a gene: 6. Germline V gene lookup returns CDR1 SGHVS and CDR2 FNYEAQ. The chain links TRBV7-6 to TRBJ2-5, with 8 positions matching TRBD2. The receptor comes from an adult with an advanced solid tumor such as melanoma, head and neck, liver or kidney cancer. The input for sequencing was CD4+ or CD8+ T cells sorted from blood, taken in a trial of the OX40 agonist ivuxolimab. CDR3 nucleotides: TGTGCCAGCAGCCGCGGGGGGTTGGGAGAGACCCAGTACTTC. It yields the protein CASSRGGLGETQYF.